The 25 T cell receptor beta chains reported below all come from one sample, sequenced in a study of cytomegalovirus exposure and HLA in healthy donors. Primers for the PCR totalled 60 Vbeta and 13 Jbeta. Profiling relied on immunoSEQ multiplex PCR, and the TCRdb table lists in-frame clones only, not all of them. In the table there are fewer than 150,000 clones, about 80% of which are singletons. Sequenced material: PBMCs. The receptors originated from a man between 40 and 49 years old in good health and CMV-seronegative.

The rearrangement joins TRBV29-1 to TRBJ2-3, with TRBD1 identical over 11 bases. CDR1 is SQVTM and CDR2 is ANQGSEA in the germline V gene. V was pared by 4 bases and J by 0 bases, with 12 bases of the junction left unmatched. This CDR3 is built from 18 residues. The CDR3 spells CSVVGTGGGRVSTDTQYF. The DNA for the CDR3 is TGCAGCGTTGTTGGGACAGGGGGAGGTCGGGTTAGCACAGATACGCAGTATTTT.

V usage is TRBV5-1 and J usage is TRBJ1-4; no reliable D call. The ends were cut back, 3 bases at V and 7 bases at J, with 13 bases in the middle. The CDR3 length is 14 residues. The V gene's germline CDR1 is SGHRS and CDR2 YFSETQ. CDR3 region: CASSSGISGEKLFF. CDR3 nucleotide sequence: TGCGCCAGCAGCTCCGGGATCAGTGGTGAAAAACTGTTTTTT.

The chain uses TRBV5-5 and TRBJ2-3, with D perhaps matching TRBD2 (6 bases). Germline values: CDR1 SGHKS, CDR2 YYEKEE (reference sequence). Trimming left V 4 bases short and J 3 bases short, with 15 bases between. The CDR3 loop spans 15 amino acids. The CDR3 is CASSAWAGRTDTQYF. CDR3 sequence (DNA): TGTGCCAGCAGCGCCTGGGCGGGGCGTACAGATACGCAGTATTTT.

The CDR3 bases are TGTGCCACCCTACAAGGGGGACAGGGTTCCAATGAGCAGTTCTTC. Protein product: CATLQGGQGSNEQFF. This chain connects TRBV28 to TRBJ2-1, with TRBD1 matching over 9 bases. There are 15 residues in the CDR3. Germline CDR1 MDHEN, CDR2 SYDVKM. V lost 10 bases, J lost 6 bases, and 13 bases stayed unmatched.

The CDR3 nucleotides are TGTGCCAGCAGCAAAACCGGGACTAGCGGGAGTCCCTACGAGCAGTACTTC. Protein product: CASSKTGTSGSPYEQYF. J is TRBJ2-7 and V is TRBV7-8; 14 bases agree with TRBD2. This CDR3 comprises 17 residues. The V gene end was trimmed by 5 bases and the J gene end by 2 bases; junction bases not matched to a gene: 8. Looked up from germline, CDR1 is SGHVS and CDR2 is FQNEAQ. Variable domain in full (rest from reference TRBV7-8 and TRBJ2-7): GAGVSQSPRYKVAKRGQDVALRCDPISGHVSLFWYQQALGQGPEFLTYFQNEAQLDKSGLPSDRFFAERPEGSVSTLKIQRTQQEDSAVYLCASSKTGTSGSPYEQYFGPGTRLTVT.

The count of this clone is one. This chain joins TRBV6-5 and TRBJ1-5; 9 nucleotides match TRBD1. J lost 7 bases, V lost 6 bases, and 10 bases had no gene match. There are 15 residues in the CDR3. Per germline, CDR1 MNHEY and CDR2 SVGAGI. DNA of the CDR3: TGTGCCAGCAGACAGGGACAGGGAATCGGACAGCCCCAGCATTTT. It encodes CASRQGQGIGQPQHF.

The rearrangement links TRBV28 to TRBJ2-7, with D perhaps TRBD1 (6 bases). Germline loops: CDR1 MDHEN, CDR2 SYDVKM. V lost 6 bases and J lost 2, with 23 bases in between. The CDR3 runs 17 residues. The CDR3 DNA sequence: TGTGCCAGCAGCTTAAAGGAACTGGGCAGGGGAGCCTACGAGCAGTACTTC. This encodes CASSLKELGRGAYEQYF.

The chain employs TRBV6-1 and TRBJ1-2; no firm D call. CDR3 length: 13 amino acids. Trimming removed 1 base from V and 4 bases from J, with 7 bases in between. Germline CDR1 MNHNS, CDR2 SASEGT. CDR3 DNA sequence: TGTGCCAGCAGTGAAGGGCCGATCTATGGCTACACCTTC. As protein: CASSEGPIYGYTF.

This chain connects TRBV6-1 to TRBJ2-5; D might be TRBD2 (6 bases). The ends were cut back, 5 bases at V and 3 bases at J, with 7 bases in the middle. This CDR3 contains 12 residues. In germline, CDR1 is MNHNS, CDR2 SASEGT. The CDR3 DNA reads TGTGCCAGCAGTATAGCGGAAGAGACCCAGTACTTC. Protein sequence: CASSIAEETQYF.

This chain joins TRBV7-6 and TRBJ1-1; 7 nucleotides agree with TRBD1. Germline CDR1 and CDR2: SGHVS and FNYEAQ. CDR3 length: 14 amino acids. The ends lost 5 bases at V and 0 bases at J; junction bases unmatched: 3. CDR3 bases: TGTGCCAGCAGCCTGGGACAGATGAACACTGAAGCTTTCTTT. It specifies CASSLGQMNTEAFF.

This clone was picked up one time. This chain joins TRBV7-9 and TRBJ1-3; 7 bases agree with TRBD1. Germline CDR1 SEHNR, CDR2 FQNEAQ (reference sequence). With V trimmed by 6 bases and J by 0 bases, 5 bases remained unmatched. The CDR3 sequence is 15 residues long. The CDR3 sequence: CASRPGDSSGNTIYF. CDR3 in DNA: TGTGCCAGCAGGCCCGGGGACAGCTCTGGAAACACCATATATTTT. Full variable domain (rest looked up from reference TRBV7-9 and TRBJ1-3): DTGVSQNPRHKITKRGQNVTFRCDPISEHNRLYWYRQTLGQGPEFLTYFQNEAQLEKSRLLSDRFSAERPKGSFSTLEIQRTEQGDSAMYLCASRPGDSSGNTIYFGEGSWLTVV.

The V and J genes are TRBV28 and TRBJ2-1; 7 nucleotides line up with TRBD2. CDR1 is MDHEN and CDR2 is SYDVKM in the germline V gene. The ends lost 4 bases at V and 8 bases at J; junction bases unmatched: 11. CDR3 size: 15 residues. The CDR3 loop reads CASSSPGGSLDEQFF. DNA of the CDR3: TGTGCCAGCAGTTCCCCGGGGGGTAGTCTAGATGAGCAGTTCTTC.

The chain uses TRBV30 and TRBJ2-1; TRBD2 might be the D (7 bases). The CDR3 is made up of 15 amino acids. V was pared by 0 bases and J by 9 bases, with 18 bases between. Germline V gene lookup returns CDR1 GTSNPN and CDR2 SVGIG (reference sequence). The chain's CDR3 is CAWSVGGGAIGEQFF. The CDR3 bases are TGTGCCTGGAGTGTTGGTGGGGGGGCCATAGGTGAGCAGTTCTTC.

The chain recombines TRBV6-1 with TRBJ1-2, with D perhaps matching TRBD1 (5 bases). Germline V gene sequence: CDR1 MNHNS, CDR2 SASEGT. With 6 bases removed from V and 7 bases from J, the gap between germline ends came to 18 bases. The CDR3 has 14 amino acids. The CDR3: CASRSGTSPGGYTF. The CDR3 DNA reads TGTGCCAGCAGATCAGGGACTTCCCCGGGTGGCTACACCTTC.

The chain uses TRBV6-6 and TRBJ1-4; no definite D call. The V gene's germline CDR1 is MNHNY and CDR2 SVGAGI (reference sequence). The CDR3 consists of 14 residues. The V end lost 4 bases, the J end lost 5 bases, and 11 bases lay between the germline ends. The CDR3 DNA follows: TGTGCCAGCAGTTTTGGACTCCTCAATGAAAAACTGTTTTTT. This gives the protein CASSFGLLNEKLFF.

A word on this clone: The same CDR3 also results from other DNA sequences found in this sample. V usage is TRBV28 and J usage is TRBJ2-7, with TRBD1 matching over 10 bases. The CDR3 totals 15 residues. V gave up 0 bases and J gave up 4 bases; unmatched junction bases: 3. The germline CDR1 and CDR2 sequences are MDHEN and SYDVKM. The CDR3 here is CASSLWGTGAYEQYF. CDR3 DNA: TGTGCCAGCAGTTTATGGGGGACAGGGGCATACGAGCAGTACTTC.

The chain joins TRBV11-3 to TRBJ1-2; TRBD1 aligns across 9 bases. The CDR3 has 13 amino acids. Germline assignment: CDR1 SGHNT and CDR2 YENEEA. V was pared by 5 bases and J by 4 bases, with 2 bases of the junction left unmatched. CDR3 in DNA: TGTGCCAGCAGCACGGACAGGGGCTATGGCTACACCTTC. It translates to CASSTDRGYGYTF. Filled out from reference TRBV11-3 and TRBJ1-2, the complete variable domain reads EAGVVQSPRYKIIEKKQPVAFWCNPISGHNTLYWYLQNLGQGPELLIRYENEEAVDDSQLPKDRFSAERLKGVDSTLKIQPAELGDSAVYLCASSTDRGYGYTFGSGTRLTVV.

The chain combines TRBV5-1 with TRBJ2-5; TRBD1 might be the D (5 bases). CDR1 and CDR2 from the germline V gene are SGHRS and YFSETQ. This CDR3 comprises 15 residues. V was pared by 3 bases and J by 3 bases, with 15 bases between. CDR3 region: CASSSQGVLEETQYF. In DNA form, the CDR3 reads TGCGCCAGCAGCTCCCAAGGGGTTTTAGAAGAGACCCAGTACTTC.

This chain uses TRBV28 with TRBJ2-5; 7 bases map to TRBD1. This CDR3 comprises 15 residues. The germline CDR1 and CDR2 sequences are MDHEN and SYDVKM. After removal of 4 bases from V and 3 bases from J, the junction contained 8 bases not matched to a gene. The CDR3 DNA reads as TGTGCCAGCAGTTCAGGGGGTGATAGCAAAGAGACCCAGTACTTC. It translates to CASSSGGDSKETQYF.

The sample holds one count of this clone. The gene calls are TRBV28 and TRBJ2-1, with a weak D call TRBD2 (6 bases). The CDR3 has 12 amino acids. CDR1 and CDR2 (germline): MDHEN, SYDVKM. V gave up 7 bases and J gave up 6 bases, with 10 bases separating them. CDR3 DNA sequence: TGTGCCAGCACGGGGGATACCAATGAGCAGTTCTTC. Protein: CASTGDTNEQFF.

The DNA for the CDR3 is TGTGCCAGCAGTCCCCGGACTAGCGGGAGTTGGGAGCAGTACTTC. Its translation is CASSPRTSGSWEQYF. The rearrangement joins TRBV6-1 to TRBJ2-5; 13 nucleotides align to TRBD2. CDR3 length: 15 residues. CDR1 and CDR2 from the germline V gene are MNHNS and SASEGT. V gave up 5 bases and J gave up 11 bases; unmatched junction bases: 11.

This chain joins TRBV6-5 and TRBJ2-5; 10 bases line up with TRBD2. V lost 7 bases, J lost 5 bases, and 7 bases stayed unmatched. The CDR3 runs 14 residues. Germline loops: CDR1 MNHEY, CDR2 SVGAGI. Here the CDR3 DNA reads TGTGCCAGCAAAGGGACTAGCGCGCGGGAGACCCAGTACTTC. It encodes CASKGTSARETQYF.

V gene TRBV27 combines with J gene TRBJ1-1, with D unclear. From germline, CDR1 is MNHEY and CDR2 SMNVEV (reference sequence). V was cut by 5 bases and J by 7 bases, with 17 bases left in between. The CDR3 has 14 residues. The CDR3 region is CASSTPFRRLEAFF. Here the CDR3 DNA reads TGTGCCAGCAGTACCCCGTTCCGCAGGCTTGAAGCTTTCTTT.

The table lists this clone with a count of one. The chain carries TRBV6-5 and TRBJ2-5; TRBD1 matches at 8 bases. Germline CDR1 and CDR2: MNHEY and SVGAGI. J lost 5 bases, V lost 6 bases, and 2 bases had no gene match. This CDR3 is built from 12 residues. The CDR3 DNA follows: TGTGCCAGCAGCCGACAGGGGGAGACCCAGTACTTC. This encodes CASSRQGETQYF.

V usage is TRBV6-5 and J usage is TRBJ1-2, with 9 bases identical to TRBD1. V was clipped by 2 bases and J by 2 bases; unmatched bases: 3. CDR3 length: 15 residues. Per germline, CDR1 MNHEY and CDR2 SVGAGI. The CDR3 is CASSYQQGANYGYTF. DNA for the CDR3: TGTGCCAGCAGTTACCAACAGGGGGCCAACTATGGCTACACCTTC.